The T cell receptor (beta chain) described here comes from a study of cytomegalovirus exposure and HLA in healthy donors. The overall study: A previous analysis identified fewer than 130 million unique TCR beta sequences derived from around 180 million T cells. Findings and limits, study-wide: As a later analysis revealed, the rate of TCR association differed by HLA locus, with DRB1 most and HLA-C fewest.

To note about this clone: Its cognate antigen is unknown.

Germline lookup yields CDR1 SEHNR and CDR2 FQNEAQ (reference sequence). This CDR3 has 15 residues. V was shortened by 5 bases and J by 0 bases, with 10 bases between the two germline ends. 13 Jbeta primers and 60 Vbeta primers were used for the PCR. Repertoires were generated with immunoSEQ multiplex PCR, while TCRdb's copy carries only in-frame clones and drops some. The sample yields 150,000 to 180,000 clones, approximately 80% seen once. Sequenced input: PBMCs. The chain has TRBV7-9 and TRBJ1-4; unclear D gene. The clonotype comes from a woman in her thirties or forties in good health and CMV-seropositive. CDR3 DNA sequence: TGTGCCAGCAGCACTACATCCCCAACTAATGAAAAACTGTTTTTT. Protein product: CASSTTSPTNEKLFF.